A single T cell receptor (beta chain) is shown here with its context. This table comes from immunoSEQ multiplex PCR, and its TCRdb copy is limited to in-frame clones, with some not included. The sample has about 120,000 clones, roughly four fifths seen once. The data were taken from a study of blood T cell repertoires in COVID-19. Germline values: CDR1 PRHDT, CDR2 FYEKMQ (reference sequence). V was shortened by 3 bases and J by 0 bases, with 9 bases between the two germline ends. The CDR3 spans 14 residues. The sequence was obtained from a human donor in a cohort sampled during active COVID-19. Sequencing was carried out using peripheral blood. This rearrangement joins TRBV13 to TRBJ2-7, with D possibly matching TRBD1 (6 bases). The CDR3 nucleotides read TGTGCCAGCAGCTTGAGGACAGACTCCTACGAGCAGTACTTC. Translating it yields CASSLRTDSYEQYF.